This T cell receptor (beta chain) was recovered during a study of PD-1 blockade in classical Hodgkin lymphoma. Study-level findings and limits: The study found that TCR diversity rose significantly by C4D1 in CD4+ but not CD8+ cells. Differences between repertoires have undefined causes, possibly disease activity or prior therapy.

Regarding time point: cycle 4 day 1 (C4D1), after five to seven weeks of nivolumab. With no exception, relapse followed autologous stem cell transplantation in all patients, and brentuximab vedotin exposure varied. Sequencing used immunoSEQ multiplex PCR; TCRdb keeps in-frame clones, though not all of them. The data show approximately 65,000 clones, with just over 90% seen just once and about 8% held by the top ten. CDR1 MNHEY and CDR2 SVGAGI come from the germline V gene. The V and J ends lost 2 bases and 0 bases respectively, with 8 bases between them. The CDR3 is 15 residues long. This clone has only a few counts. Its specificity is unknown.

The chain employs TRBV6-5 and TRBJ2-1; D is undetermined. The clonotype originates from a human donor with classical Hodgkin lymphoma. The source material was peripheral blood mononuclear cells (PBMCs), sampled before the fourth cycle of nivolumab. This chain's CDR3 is CASSYTVDSYNEQFF. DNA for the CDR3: TGTGCCAGCAGTTACACGGTTGACTCCTACAATGAGCAGTTCTTC.